Presented here are 14 T cell receptor beta chains from one specimen sequenced in a study of T cell clonotyping in hematopoietic cell transplantation. Data came from immunoSEQ multiplex PCR; TCRdb stores just in-frame clones and leaves some out. The sample consists of approximately 46,000 clones, 85% to 90% of them appearing once. The sample's time point: recipient sample about 28 days before transplant, after cytoreduction. The sample was peripheral blood mononuclear cells, taken before stem cell transplant. Receptor source: a man in his fifties or sixties with biphenotypic leukemia. Some clones in this sample may be carry-over from other donors' samples.

V usage is TRBV10-3 and J usage is TRBJ2-3; 12 positions agree with TRBD2. The V and J ends lost 6 bases and 4 bases, in that order; junction bases with no gene match: 2. The CDR3 is 14 amino acids. Germline CDR1 and CDR2: ENHRY and SYGVKD. CDR3 amino acids: CAIRTSGSSDTQYF. The CDR3 bases are TGTGCCATCAGGACTAGCGGGAGCTCAGATACGCAGTATTTT.

The V and J genes are TRBV27 and TRBJ1-4; D gene unclear. Between the trimmed V and J ends, which lost 8 bases and 7 bases, there was a span of 11 bases. Germline loops: CDR1 MNHEY, CDR2 SMNVEV (reference sequence). This CDR3 region has 12 residues. The CDR3 nucleotides read TGTGCCAGCGGCGAGAGGGCTGAAAAACTGTTTTTT. It codes for CASGERAEKLFF.

The chain recombines TRBV19 with TRBJ1-5, with TRBD1 identical over 7 bases. V was pared by 10 bases and J by 0 bases, with 9 bases of the junction left unmatched. Looked up from germline, CDR1 is LNHDA and CDR2 is SQIVND (reference sequence). The CDR3 consists of 15 residues. The DNA of the CDR3 is TGTGCCACGGGACAGAGAAGCTATAGCAATCAGCCCCAGCATTTT. The encoded protein is CATGQRSYSNQPQHF.

This clone was seen only once. The chain carries TRBV28 and TRBJ1-1; 11 bases match TRBD1. Trimming cost V 5 bases and J 7 bases; bases outside gene matches: 6. The CDR3 spans 14 residues. The germline gives CDR1 MDHEN, CDR2 SYDVKM. CDR3 coding DNA: TGTGCCAGCAGTGATAGCGGGACAGGGGGTGAAGCTTTCTTT. Its protein is CASSDSGTGGEAFF.

This clone was detected only once. The rearrangement links TRBV27 to TRBJ2-3, with D possibly being TRBD2 (6 bases). CDR3 size: 16 residues. The V end lost 4 bases, the J end lost 3 bases, and 17 bases lay between the germline ends. Germline CDR1 MNHEY, CDR2 SMNVEV (reference sequence). CDR3 amino acids: CASSSRIAVGTDTQYF. CDR3 sequence (DNA): TGTGCCAGCAGTTCCCGTATAGCGGTGGGTACAGATACGCAGTATTTT.

CDR3 nucleotide sequence: TGTGCCAGCTCACCGCTACCGGGACAAAGCTATGGCTACACCTTC. Residues: CASSPLPGQSYGYTF. The rearrangement links TRBV18 to TRBJ1-2; D perhaps matches TRBD1 (6 bases). Germline assignment: CDR1 KGHSH and CDR2 LQKENI. Trimming cost V 3 bases and J 4 bases, with 15 bases left between them. The length of the CDR3 is 15 residues. The full variable domain, with the rest looked up from reference TRBV18 and TRBJ1-2, is NAGVMQNPRHLVRRRGQEARLRCSPMKGHSHVYWYRQLPEEGLKFMVYLQKENIIDESGMPKERFSAEFPKEGPSILRIQQVVRGDSAAYFCASSPLPGQSYGYTFGSGTRLTVV.

The chain joins TRBV30 to TRBJ1-3, with D possibly TRBD1 on 6 matching bases. The V and J ends lost 4 bases and 8 bases respectively, with 15 bases between them. This CDR3 region has 13 residues. Germline V gene data show CDR1 as GTSNPN and CDR2 as SVGIG (reference sequence). The CDR3 loop is CAWTTGGEDTIYF. CDR3 bases: TGTGCCTGGACGACAGGAGGGGAGGACACCATATATTTT.

V is TRBV29-1 and J is TRBJ2-3, with D maybe TRBD2 (7 bases). The V gene's germline CDR1 is SQVTM and CDR2 ANQGSEA. This CDR3 is built from 14 residues. Trimming removed 4 bases from V and 2 bases from J, with 13 bases in between. CDR3 coding DNA: TGCAGCGTTGGGAGACGGGGGGCCACAGATACGCAGTATTTT. It translates to CSVGRRGATDTQYF.

This clone was observed a handful of times. The chain recombines TRBV4-3 with TRBJ2-7, with 10 bases aligning to TRBD1. The CDR3 loop spans 17 amino acids. Germline V CDR1 and CDR2: LGHNA, YSLEER. The ends lost 4 bases at V and 3 bases at J; junction bases unmatched: 12. The CDR3 is CASSRSSGTGEYYEQYF. For the CDR3, the DNA is TGCGCCAGCAGCCGATCCTCCGGGACAGGGGAATACTACGAGCAGTACTTC.

The rearrangement links TRBV6-1 to TRBJ2-7, with 10 bases aligning to TRBD2. CDR3 length: 16 residues. CDR1 is MNHNS, CDR2 SASEGT, per germline. The V and J ends lost 4 bases and 1 base, in that order; junction bases with no gene match: 7. The CDR3 sequence: CASSGRLAGGSYEQYF. CDR3 nucleotides: TGTGCCAGCAGTGGACGCTTAGCGGGAGGATCCTACGAGCAGTACTTC.

The chain combines TRBV9 with TRBJ2-7; D is unclear. Germline V gene sequence: CDR1 SGDLS, CDR2 YYNGEE. V lost 1 base, J lost 7 bases, and 9 bases lay in between. The CDR3 is 12 amino acids. The CDR3 protein is CASSVSSREQYF. The CDR3 DNA reads as TGTGCCAGCAGCGTATCTTCCAGGGAGCAGTACTTC.

This rearrangement joins TRBV27 to TRBJ2-7; 11 bases fit TRBD2. J lost 4 bases, V lost 6 bases, and 8 bases had no gene match. From germline, CDR1 is MNHEY and CDR2 SMNVEV (reference sequence). The CDR3 extends over 15 amino acids. In nucleotides, the CDR3 is TGTGCCAGCAGCCCCGGGACTAGCGGAGTATACGAGCAGTACTTC. It is translated as CASSPGTSGVYEQYF.

Written as DNA, the CDR3 is TGCGCCAGCAGCTTGGGGCAGACTAATGAAAAACTGTTTTTT. Translating it yields CASSLGQTNEKLFF. The chain couples TRBV5-1 to TRBJ1-4, with D unresolved. This CDR3 has 14 residues. The V end lost 0 bases, the J end lost 2 bases, and 5 bases lay between the germline ends. Germline assignment: CDR1 SGHRS and CDR2 YFSETQ. Based on the CDR3 plus reference TRBV5-1 and TRBJ1-4, the full variable domain is KAGVTQTPRYLIKTRGQQVTLSCSPISGHRSVSWYQQTPGQGLQFLFEYFSETQRNKGNFPGRFSGRQFSNSRSEMNVSTLELGDSALYLCASSLGQTNEKLFFGSGTQLSVL.

The V call is TRBV6-5, the J call TRBJ1-4, with D unresolved. From germline, CDR1 is MNHEY and CDR2 SVGAGI. The CDR3 sequence is 15 residues long. Trimming shortened V by 2 bases and J by 8 bases, and 15 bases separated the two germline ends. CDR3 in amino acids: CASSYSGIKREKLFF. The CDR3 nucleotides read TGTGCCAGCAGTTACAGCGGGATAAAGCGGGAAAAACTGTTTTTT.